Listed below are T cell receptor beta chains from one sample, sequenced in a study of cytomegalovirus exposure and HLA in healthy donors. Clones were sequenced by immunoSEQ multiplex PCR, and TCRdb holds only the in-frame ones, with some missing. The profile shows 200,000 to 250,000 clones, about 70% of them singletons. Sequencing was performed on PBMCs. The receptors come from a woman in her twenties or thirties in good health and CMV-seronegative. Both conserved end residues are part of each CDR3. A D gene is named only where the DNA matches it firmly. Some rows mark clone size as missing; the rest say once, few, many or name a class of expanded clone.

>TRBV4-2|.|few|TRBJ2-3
CASSLTGPDTQYF
TGTGCCAGCAGCTTGACAGGACCAGATACGCAGTATTTT
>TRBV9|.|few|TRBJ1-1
CASSVGSDTEAFF
TGTGCCAGCAGCGTAGGCAGCGATACTGAAGCTTTCTTT
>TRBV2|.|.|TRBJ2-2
CASTTLRDTGELFF
TGTGCCAGCACCACCCTCAGGGACACCGGGGAGCTGTTTTTT
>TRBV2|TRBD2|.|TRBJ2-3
CASSEELAGVGADTQYF
TGTGCCAGCAGTGAAGAACTAGCGGGAGTCGGGGCAGATACGCAGTATTTT
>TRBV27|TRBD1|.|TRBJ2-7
CASRDRGFYEQYF
TGTGCCAGCAGGGACAGGGGGTTCTACGAGCAGTACTTC
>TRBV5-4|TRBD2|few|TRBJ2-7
CASSWGREGPYEQYF
TGTGCCAGCAGCTGGGGGCGGGAGGGACCCTACGAGCAGTACTTC
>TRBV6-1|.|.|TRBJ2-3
CASRRDPSTDTQYF
TGTGCCAGCAGGAGAGATCCTAGCACAGATACGCAGTATTTT
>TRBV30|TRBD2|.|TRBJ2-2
CAWRSGRGTGELFF
TGTGCCTGGAGGAGCGGGAGAGGTACCGGGGAGCTGTTTTTT
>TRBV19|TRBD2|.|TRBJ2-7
CASSMEAGESYEQYF
TGTGCCAGTAGTATGGAGGCGGGGGAATCCTACGAGCAGTACTTC
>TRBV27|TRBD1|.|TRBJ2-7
CASSPNRGGGYEQYF
TGTGCCAGCAGTCCCAACAGGGGTGGAGGCTACGAGCAGTACTTC
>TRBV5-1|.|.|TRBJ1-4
CASSLGQLNEKLFF
TGCGCCAGCAGCTTGGGACAGCTTAATGAAAAACTGTTTTTT
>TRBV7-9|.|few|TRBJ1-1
CAAQEGLNTEAFF
TGTGCCGCCCAGGAGGGACTGAACACTGAAGCTTTCTTT
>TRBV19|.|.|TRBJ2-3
CASSMSGTDTQYF
TGTGCCAGTAGTATGTCGGGCACAGATACGCAGTATTTT
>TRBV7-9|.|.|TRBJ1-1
CPSRLEGTEAFF
TGTCCCAGCAGATTAGAGGGGACTGAAGCTTTCTTT
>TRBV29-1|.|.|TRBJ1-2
CSVGLGGNYGYTF
TGCAGCGTTGGATTGGGGGGTAACTATGGCTACACCTTC
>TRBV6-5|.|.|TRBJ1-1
CASSYTGGGAEAFF
TGTGCCAGCAGTTACACCGGCGGGGGGGCTGAAGCTTTCTTT
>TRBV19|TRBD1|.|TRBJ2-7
CASSKRQGAEQYF
TGTGCCAGTAGTAAGAGACAGGGGGCCGAGCAGTACTTC
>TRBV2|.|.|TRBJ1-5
CASSEARGNQPQHF
TGTGCCAGCAGTGAAGCGAGGGGCAATCAGCCCCAGCATTTT
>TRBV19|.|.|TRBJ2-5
CASSIDLLALELGTQYF
TGTGCCAGTAGTATAGATCTATTGGCACTGGAGTTGGGGACCCAGTACTTC
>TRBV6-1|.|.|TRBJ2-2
CASSPGGQGGLFF
TGTGCCAGCAGCCCGGGTGGTCAGGGTGGGCTGTTTTTT
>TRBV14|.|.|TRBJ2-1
CASSEKTKGGGGLREKGEQFF
TGTGCCAGCAGCGAAAAAACCAAAGGAGGGGGGGGTTTGAGAGAGAAGGGAGAGCAGTTCTTC
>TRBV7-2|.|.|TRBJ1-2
CASSQTGNYGYTF
TGTGCCAGCAGCCAGACGGGGAACTATGGCTACACCTTC
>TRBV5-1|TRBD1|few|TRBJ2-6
CASSPGQGAGANVLTF
TGCGCCAGCAGCCCGGGACAGGGGGCCGGGGCCAACGTCCTGACTTTC